One sample yielded the 6 T cell receptor beta chains listed below, sequenced in a study of blood T cell repertoires in COVID-19. Using immunoSEQ multiplex PCR, the repertoire was profiled, and TCRdb retains in-frame clones only, with some absent. The sample holds some 130,000 clones, over 85% seen once. The sequenced sample consisted of peripheral blood. The receptors originated from a man over 45 with active COVID-19.

J is TRBJ2-4 and V is TRBV23-1; 8 positions agree with TRBD1. TRBV23-1 is identified as an open reading frame with a role that is uncertain. The CDR3 contains 13 residues. V gave up 10 bases and J gave up 4 bases; unmatched junction bases: 6. The CDR3 is CATTYRGKNIQYF. The CDR3 DNA follows: TGCGCCACTACGTACAGGGGGAAAAACATTCAGTACTTC.

CDR3 sequence reads: CASSPPVGHTEAFF. In DNA form, the CDR3 reads TGTGCCAGCAGCCCGCCAGTGGGGCACACTGAAGCTTTCTTT. J is TRBJ1-1 and V is TRBV5-4, with D perhaps matching TRBD1 (5 bases). The length of the CDR3 is 14 residues. The ends were cut back, 4 bases at V and 3 bases at J, with 13 bases in the middle. The germline V gene has CDR1 SGHNT and CDR2 YYREEE (reference sequence).

This chain uses TRBV3-1 (or the pseudogene TRBV3-2) with TRBJ1-5, with a weak D call TRBD1 (6 bases). Germline V CDR1 and CDR2: LGHDT, YNNKEL (reference sequence). V was pared by 4 bases and J by 10 bases, with 20 bases between. The CDR3 loop spans 15 amino acids. CDR3 in amino acids: CASSPLDSLGQPQHF. The CDR3, as DNA: TGTGCCAGCAGCCCTCTGGACAGCCTCGGGCAACCCCAGCATTTT.

J is TRBJ2-1 and V is TRBV5-1, with TRBD2 matching over 8 bases. After removal of 3 bases from V and 6 bases from J, the junction contained 14 bases not matched to a gene. The CDR3 is made up of 17 amino acids. Per the germline V gene, CDR1 is SGHRS and CDR2 is YFSETQ. This CDR3 reads CASSWGGRGAASNEQFF. The CDR3 nucleotides are TGCGCCAGCAGCTGGGGAGGGCGGGGGGCCGCCTCCAATGAGCAGTTCTTC.

The chain employs TRBV5-4 and TRBJ2-2, with 11 nucleotides matching TRBD1. The length of the CDR3 is 19 residues. Germline lookup yields CDR1 SGHNT and CDR2 YYREEE (reference sequence). V gave up 4 bases and J gave up 6 bases; unmatched junction bases: 17. Written as DNA, the CDR3 is TGTGCCAGCAGCCGTCGGGACAGGGGGTTAGGGGTCAACGCCGGGGAGCTGTTTTTT. Protein sequence: CASSRRDRGLGVNAGELFF. Variable domain in full (rest from reference TRBV5-4 and TRBJ2-2): ETGVTQSPTHLIKTRGQQVTLRCSSQSGHNTVSWYQQALGQGPQFIFQYYREEENGRGNFPPRFSGLQFPNYSSELNVNALELDDSALYLCASSRRDRGLGVNAGELFFGEGSRLTVL.

The V and J genes are TRBV6-5 and TRBJ1-1, with D uncertain. The V gene's germline CDR1 is MNHEY and CDR2 SVGAGI. CDR3 length: 15 residues. V was shortened by 5 bases and J by 0 bases, with 13 bases between the two germline ends. CDR3 DNA sequence: TGTGCCAGCAGTAACCAGGCAAGAATGAACACTGAAGCTTTCTTT. This gives the protein CASSNQARMNTEAFF.